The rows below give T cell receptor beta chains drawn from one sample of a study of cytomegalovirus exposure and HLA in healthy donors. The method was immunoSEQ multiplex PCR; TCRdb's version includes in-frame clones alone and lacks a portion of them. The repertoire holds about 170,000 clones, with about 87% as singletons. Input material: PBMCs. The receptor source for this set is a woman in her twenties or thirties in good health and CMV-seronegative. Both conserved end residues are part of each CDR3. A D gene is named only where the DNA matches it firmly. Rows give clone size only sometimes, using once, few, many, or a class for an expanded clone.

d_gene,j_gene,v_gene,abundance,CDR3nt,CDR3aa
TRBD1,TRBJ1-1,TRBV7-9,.,TGTGCCAGCAGCCCCAGACAGGGGCCGAACACTGAAGCTTTCTTT,CASSPRQGPNTEAFF
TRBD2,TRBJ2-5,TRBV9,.,TGTGCCAGCAGCGCCCACGGACTAGCGGGGGTAGAGACCCAGTACTTC,CASSAHGLAGVETQYF
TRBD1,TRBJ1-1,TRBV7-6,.,TGTGCCAGCAGCCCAAACGTCCGGGGCAGGGGGGCGAACACCAATGAAGCTTTCTTT,CASSPNVRGRGANTNEAFF
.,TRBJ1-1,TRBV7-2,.,TGTGCCAGCAGCTCCCCCGGGGGTCCGGGGGTCGGCGATGAAGCTTTCTTT,CASSSPGGPGVGDEAFF
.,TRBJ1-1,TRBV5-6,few,TGTGCCAGCAGCCGGAGGAACACTGAAGCTTTCTTT,CASSRRNTEAFF
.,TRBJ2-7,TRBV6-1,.,TGTGCCAGCAGACAGGACTACCCCTACGAGCAGTACTTC,CASRQDYPYEQYF
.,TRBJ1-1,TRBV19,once,TGTGCCGCCGGTGAATCAGGGGCTGTTGGCACTGAAGCTTTCTTT,CAAGESGAVGTEAFF
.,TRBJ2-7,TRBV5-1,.,TGCGCCAGCAGCTTGGAGCGGACAGCCTACGAGCAGTACTTC,CASSLERTAYEQYF
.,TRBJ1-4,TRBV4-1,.,TGCGCCAGCAGCCAGAGTACCGGGGCAGGGGTTAAACTGTTTTTT,CASSQSTGAGVKLFF
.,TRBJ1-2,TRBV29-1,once,TGCAGCGTTATTCGGGACACCCAGGGTGGCTACACCTTC,CSVIRDTQGGYTF
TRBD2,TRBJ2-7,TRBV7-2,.,TGTGCCAGCAGCTTAGAGGTAGCGGGGGGCTACGAGCAGTACTTC,CASSLEVAGGYEQYF
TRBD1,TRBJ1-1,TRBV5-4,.,TGTGCCAGCAGCTTGAAATCAGGGGGTGGGACTGAAGCTTTCTTT,CASSLKSGGGTEAFF
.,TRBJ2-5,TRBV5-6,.,TGTGCCAGCAGCTTTTCACAGGGAGTCGGAGAGACCCAGTACTTC,CASSFSQGVGETQYF
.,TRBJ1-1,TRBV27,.,TGTGCCAGCAGTAACCTCAGGGGCACTGAAGCTTTCTTT,CASSNLRGTEAFF
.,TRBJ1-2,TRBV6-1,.,TGTGCCAGCAGTGAATCAGGCAGACACTATGGCTACACCTTC,CASSESGRHYGYTF
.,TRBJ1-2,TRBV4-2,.,TGTGCCAGCAGCCAAGATCTGTGGGGTACAGGAAACTATGGCTACACCTTC,CASSQDLWGTGNYGYTF
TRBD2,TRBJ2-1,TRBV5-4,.,TGTGCCAGCAGCTTGATCGGGGGGGCCCCCCGCAATGAGCAGTTCTTC,CASSLIGGAPRNEQFF
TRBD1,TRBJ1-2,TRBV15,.,TGTGCCACCAGCACACGAACAGGGGTTCGGTATGGCTACACCTTC,CATSTRTGVRYGYTF
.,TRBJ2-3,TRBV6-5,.,TGTGCCAGCAGTTATGATTGGAGGGGGGGAAATACGCAGTATTTT,CASSYDWRGGNTQYF
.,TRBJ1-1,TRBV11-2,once,TGTGCCAGCAGCTTAACAGGGACCAAGACAAACACTGAAGCTTTCTTT,CASSLTGTKTNTEAFF
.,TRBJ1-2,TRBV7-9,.,TGTGCCAGCAGCTTGGAGGGAATGGAAGGCTACACCTTC,CASSLEGMEGYTF
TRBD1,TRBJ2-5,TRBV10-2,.,TGCGCCAGCGTGCAGGACAGGGGGCCCCAAGAGACCCAGTACTTC,CASVQDRGPQETQYF
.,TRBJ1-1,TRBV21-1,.,TGTGCCAGCAGCAAAGTTCTCCGGGAGGGCGCAATGAACACTGAAGCTTTCTTT,CASSKVLREGAMNTEAFF
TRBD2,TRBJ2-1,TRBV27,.,TGTGCCAGCAGTTTAGGGACTACGAACAATGAGCAGTTCTTC,CASSLGTTNNEQFF
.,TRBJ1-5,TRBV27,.,TGTGCCAGCAGGACAGAAGTCAATCAGCCCCAGCATTTT,CASRTEVNQPQHF
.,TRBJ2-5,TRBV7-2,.,TGTGCCAGCAGCCCCTGGGAGACCAAGACCCAGTACTTC,CASSPWETKTQYF
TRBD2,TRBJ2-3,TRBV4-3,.,TGCGCCAGCAGCGGCACTCTAGCGGTCGTCAACACAGATACGCAGTATTTT,CASSGTLAVVNTDTQYF
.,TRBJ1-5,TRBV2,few,TGTGCCAGCACGTATGGCAATCAGCCCCAGCATTTT,CASTYGNQPQHF
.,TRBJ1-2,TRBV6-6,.,TGTGCCAGCAGTTACTCTGGGGACATGGGCTATGGCTACACCTTC,CASSYSGDMGYGYTF
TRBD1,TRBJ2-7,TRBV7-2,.,TGTGCCAGCAGCTCACAGGGGGGACAGGGGGCTTACGAGCAGTACTTC,CASSSQGGQGAYEQYF
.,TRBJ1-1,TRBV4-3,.,TGCGCCAGCAGTTCAGGACATACGAACACTGAAGCTTTCTTT,CASSSGHTNTEAFF
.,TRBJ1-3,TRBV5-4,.,TGTGCCAGCAGCTTGCGGGGCTCTGGAAACACCATATATTTT,CASSLRGSGNTIYF
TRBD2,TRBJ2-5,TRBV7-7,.,TGTGCCAGCAGCGCATCGACTAGCGGGGGTGGAGAGACCCAGTACTTC,CASSASTSGGGETQYF
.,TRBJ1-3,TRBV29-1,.,TGCAGCGTTGAATCAGGGGGAAACACCATATATTTT,CSVESGGNTIYF
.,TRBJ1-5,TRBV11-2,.,TGTGCCAGCAGACTGGACAGTTTGGGCAATCAGCCCCAGCATTTT,CASRLDSLGNQPQHF
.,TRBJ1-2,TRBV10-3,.,TGTGCCATCAGTGAGTCACCAGGGTCTAACTATGGCTACACCTTC,CAISESPGSNYGYTF
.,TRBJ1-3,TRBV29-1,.,TGCAGCGTTGGGGAGTCGGGAAACACCATATATTTT,CSVGESGNTIYF
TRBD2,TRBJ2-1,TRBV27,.,TGTGCCAGCAGTTTAGGACTAGCGAATCCCTACAATGAGCAGTTCTTC,CASSLGLANPYNEQFF
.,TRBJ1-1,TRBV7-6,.,TGTGCCAGCAGCTTAGGGGCAGATGAAGCTTTCTTT,CASSLGADEAFF
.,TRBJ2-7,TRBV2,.,TGTGCCAGCAGTGAACAGGCCCTGTCCTACGAGCAGTACTTC,CASSEQALSYEQYF
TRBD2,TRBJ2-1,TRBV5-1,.,TGCGCCAGCAGCTCCCAATCGGGGGGGCCTAAAGGTGCTGAGCAGTTCTTC,CASSSQSGGPKGAEQFF